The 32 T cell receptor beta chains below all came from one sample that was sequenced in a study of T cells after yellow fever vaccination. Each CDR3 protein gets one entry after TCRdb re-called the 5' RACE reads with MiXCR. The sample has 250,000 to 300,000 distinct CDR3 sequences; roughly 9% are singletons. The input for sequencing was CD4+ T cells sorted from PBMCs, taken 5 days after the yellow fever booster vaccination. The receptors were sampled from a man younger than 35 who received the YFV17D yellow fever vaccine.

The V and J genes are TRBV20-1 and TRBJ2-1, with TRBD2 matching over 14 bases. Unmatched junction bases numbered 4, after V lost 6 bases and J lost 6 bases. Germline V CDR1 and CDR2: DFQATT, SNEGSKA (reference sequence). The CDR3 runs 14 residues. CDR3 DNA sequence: TGCAGTGCCACGGGACTAGCGGGGGTCAATGAGCAGTTCTTC. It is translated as CSATGLAGVNEQFF.

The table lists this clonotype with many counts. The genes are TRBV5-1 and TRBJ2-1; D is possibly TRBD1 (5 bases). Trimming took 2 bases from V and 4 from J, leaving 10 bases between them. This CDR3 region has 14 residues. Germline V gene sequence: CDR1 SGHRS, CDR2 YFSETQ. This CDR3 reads CASSFGAIYNEQFF. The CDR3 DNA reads TGCGCCAGCAGCTTTGGGGCCATTTACAATGAGCAGTTCTTC.

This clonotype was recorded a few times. CDR3 loop: CASSVASGANVLTF. The CDR3, as DNA: TGTGCCAGCAGTGTAGCTTCTGGGGCCAACGTCCTGACTTTC. This chain links TRBV6-2 or TRBV6-3 with TRBJ2-6; D not certain. V dropped 5 bases and J dropped 1 base, with 6 bases sitting between them. CDR1 MNHEY and CDR2 SVGEGT come from the germline V gene. This CDR3 has 14 amino acids.

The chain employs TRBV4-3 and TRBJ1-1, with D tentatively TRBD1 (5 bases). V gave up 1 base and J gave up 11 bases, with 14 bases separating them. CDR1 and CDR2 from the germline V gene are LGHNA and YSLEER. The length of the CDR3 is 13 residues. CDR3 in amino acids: CASSQGVDSVAFF. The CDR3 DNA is TGCGCCAGCAGCCAAGGGGTCGACAGTGTGGCTTTCTTT.

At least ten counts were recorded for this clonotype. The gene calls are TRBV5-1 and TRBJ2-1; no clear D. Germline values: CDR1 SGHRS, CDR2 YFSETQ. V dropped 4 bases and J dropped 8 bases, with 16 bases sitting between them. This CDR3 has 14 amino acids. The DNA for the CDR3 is TGCGCCAGCAGCAGAAACGAACAAGTGGATGAGCAGTTCTTC. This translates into CASSRNEQVDEQFF.

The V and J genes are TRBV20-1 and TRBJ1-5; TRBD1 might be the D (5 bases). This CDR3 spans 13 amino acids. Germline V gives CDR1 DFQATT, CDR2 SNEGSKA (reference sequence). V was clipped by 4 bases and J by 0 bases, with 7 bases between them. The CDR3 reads CSAIRDSNQPQHF. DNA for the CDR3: TGCAGTGCTATCAGGGATAGCAATCAGCCCCAGCATTTT.

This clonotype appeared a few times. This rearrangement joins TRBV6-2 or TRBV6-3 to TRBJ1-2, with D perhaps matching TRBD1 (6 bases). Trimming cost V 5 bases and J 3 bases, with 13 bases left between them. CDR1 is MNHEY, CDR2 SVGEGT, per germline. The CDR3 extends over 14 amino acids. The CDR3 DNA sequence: TGTGCCAGCAGTCCCGTGGACAGTGACTATGGCTACACCTTC. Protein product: CASSPVDSDYGYTF.

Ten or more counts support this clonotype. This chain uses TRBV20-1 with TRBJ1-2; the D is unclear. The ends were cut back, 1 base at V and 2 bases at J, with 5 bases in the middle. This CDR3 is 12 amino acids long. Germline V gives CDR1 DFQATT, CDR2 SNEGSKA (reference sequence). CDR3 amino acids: CSARVQNYGYTF. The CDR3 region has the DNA TGCAGTGCTAGAGTACAGAACTATGGCTACACCTTC.

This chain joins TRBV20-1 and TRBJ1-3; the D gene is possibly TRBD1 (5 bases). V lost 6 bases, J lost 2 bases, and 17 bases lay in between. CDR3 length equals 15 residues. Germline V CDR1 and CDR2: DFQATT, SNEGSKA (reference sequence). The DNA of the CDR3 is TGCAGTGCCCCTAACCGTGGGGGGGCTGGAAACACCATATATTTT. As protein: CSAPNRGGAGNTIYF.

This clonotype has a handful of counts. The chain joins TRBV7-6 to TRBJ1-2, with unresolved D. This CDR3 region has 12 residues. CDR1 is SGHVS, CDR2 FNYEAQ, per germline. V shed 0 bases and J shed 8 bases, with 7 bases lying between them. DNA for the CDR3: TGTGCCAGCAGCTTAGCAAATCAGGGCTACACCTTC. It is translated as CASSLANQGYTF.

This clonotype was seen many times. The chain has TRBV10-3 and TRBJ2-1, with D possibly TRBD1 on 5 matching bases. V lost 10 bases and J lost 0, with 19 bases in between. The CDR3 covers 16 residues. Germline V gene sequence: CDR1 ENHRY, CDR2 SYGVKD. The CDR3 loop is CATKPNTDSSYNEQFF. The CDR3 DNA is TGTGCCACCAAACCCAATACCGACAGCTCCTACAATGAGCAGTTCTTC.

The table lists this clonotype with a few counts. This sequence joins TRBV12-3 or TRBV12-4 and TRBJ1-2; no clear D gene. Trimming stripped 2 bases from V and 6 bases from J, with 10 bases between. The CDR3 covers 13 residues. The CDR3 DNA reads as TGTGCCAGCAGTTTATCAGGAAGGAATGGCTACACCTTC. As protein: CASSLSGRNGYTF.

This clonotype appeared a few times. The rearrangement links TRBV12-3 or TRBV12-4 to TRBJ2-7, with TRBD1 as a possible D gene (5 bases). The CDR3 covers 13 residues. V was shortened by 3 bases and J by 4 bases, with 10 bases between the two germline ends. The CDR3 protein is CASSLEQGYEQYV. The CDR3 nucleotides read TGTGCCAGCAGTTTGGAGCAGGGATACGAGCAGTACGTC.

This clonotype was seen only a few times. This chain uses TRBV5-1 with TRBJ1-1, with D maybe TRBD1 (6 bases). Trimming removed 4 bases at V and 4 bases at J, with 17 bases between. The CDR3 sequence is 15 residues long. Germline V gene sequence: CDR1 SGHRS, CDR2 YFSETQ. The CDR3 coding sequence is TGCGCCAGCAGCCCGGAGGGGGGGCGCGGCACTGAAGCTTTCTTT. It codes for CASSPEGGRGTEAFF.

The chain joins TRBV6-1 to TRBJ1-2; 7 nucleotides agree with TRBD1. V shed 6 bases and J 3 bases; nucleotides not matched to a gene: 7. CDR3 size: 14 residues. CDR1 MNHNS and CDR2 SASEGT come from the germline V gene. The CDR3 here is CASRPGTAHYGYTF. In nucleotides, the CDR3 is TGTGCCAGCAGACCCGGGACAGCTCACTATGGCTACACCTTC.

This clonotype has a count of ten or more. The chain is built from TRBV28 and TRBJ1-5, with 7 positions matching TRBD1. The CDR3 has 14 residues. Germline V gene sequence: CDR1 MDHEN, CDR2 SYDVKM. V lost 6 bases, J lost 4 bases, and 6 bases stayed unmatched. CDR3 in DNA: TGTGCCAGCAGGGGGGACAGAGGGAATCAGCCCCAGCATTTT. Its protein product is CASRGDRGNQPQHF.

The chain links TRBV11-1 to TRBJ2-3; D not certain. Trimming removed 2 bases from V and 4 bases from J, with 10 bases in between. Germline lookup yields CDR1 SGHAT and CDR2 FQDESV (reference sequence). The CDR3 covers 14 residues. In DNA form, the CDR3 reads TGTGCCAGCAGCTTACGGACCCAGGCAGATACGCAGTATTTT. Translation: CASSLRTQADTQYF.

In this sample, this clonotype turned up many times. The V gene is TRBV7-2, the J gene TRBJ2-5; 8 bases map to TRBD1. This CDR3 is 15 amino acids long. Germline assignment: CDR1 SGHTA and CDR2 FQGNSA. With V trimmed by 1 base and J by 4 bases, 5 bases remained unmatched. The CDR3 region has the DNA TGTGCCAGCAGCTTAGACAGGGGGACCGGAGAGACCCAGTACTTC. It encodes CASSLDRGTGETQYF.

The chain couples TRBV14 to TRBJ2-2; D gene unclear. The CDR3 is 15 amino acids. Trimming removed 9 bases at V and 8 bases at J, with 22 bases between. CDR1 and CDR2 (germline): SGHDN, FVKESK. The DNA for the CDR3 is TGTGCCAGTAGTCTCCGGACCCAAACCTATGGGGAGCTGTTTTTT. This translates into CASSLRTQTYGELFF.

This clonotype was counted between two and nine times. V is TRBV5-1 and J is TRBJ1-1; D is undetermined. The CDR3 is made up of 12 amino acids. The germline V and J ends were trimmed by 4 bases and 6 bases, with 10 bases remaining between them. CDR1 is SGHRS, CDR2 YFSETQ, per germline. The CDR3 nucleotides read TGCGCCAGCAGCCCGGACGGCCCTGAAGCTTTCTTT. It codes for CASSPDGPEAFF. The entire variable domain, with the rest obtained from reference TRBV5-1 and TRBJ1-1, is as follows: KAGVTQTPRYLIKTRGQQVTLSCSPISGHRSVSWYQQTPGQGLQFLFEYFSETQRNKGNFPGRFSGRQFSNSRSEMNVSTLELGDSALYLCASSPDGPEAFFGQGTRLTVV.

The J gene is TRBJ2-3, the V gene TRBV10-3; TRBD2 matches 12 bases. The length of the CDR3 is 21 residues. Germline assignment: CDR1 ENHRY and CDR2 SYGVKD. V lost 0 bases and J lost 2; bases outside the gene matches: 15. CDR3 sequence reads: CAISESLRLAGERLFTDTQYF. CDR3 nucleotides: TGTGCCATCAGTGAGTCCCTTCGACTAGCGGGGGAGCGGTTATTCACAGATACGCAGTATTTT.

The CDR3, as DNA: TGTGCCAGCAGCAGGGGGACAGCCGAGCAGTACGTC. It yields the protein CASSRGTAEQYV. The chain is built from TRBV7-9 and TRBJ2-7; 7 positions match TRBD1. With V trimmed by 5 bases and J by 6 bases, 4 bases remained unmatched. The CDR3 extends over 12 amino acids. Per germline, CDR1 SEHNR and CDR2 FQNEAQ (reference sequence).

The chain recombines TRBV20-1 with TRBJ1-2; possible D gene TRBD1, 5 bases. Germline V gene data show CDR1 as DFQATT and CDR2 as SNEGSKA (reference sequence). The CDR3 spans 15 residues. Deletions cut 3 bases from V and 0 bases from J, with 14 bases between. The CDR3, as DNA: TGCAGTGCTAGTGAAGGGGCGACCCCTAACTATGGCTACACCTTC. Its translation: CSASEGATPNYGYTF.

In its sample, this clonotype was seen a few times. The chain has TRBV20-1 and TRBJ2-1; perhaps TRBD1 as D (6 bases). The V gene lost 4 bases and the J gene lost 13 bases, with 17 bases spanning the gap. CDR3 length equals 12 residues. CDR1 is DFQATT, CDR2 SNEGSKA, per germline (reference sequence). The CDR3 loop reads CSATDRPERQFF. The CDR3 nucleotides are TGCAGTGCTACAGACAGGCCGGAACGCCAGTTCTTC.

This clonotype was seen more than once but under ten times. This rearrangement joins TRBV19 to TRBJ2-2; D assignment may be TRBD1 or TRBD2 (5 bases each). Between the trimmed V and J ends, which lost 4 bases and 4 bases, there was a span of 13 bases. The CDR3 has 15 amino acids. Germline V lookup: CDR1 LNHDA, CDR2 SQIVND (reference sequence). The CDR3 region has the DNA TGTGCCAGTAGTAGAGGGGATAGGACCACCGGGGAGCTGTTTTTT. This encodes CASSRGDRTTGELFF.

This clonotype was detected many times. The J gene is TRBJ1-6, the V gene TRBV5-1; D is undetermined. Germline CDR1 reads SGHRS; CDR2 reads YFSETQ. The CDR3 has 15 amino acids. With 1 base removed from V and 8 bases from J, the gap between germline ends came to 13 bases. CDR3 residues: CASSLSPTADSPLHF. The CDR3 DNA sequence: TGCGCCAGCAGCTTGTCCCCTACGGCCGATTCACCCCTCCACTTT.

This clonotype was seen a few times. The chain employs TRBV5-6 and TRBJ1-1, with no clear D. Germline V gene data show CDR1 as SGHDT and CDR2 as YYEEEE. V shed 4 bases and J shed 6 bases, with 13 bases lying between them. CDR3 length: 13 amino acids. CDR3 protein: CASSPRGWAEAFF. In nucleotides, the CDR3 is TGTGCCAGCAGCCCGCGGGGATGGGCTGAAGCTTTCTTT.

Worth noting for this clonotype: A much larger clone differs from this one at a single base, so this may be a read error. CDR3: CASSQAGHGYNSHLHF. For the CDR3, the DNA is TGTGCCAGCAGCCAAGCAGGGCATGGGTATAATTCACACCTCCACTTT. The chain uses TRBV4-2 and TRBJ1-6; D perhaps matches TRBD1 (5 bases). CDR3 length equals 16 residues. Germline V gene data show CDR1 as LGHNA and CDR2 as YNFKEQ.

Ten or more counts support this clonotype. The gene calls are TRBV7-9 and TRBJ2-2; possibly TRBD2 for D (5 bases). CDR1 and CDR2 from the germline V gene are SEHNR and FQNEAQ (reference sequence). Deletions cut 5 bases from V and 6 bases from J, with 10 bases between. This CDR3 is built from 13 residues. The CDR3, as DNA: TGTGCCAGCAGCGGGAGCCGGGCCGGGGAGCTGTTTTTT. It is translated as CASSGSRAGELFF. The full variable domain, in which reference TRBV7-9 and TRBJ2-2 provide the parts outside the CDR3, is DTGVSQNPRHKITKRGQNVTFRCDPISEHNRLYWYRQTLGQGPEFLTYFQNEAQLEKSRLLSDRFSAERPKGSFSTLEIQRTEQGDSAMYLCASSGSRAGELFFGEGSRLTVL.

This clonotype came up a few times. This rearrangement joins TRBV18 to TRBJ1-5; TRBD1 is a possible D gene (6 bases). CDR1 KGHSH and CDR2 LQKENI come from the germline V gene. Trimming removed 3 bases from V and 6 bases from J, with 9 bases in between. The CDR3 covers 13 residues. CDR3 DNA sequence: TGTGCCAGCTCACCCGGGGGCCCTCAGCCCCAGCATTTT. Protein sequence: CASSPGGPQPQHF.

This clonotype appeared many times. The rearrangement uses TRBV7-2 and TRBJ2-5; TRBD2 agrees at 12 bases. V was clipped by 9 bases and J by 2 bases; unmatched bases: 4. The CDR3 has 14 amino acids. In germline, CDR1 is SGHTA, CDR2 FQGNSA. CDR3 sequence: CASLLAGGQETQYF. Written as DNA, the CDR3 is TGTGCCAGTCTTCTAGCGGGGGGGCAAGAGACCCAGTACTTC.

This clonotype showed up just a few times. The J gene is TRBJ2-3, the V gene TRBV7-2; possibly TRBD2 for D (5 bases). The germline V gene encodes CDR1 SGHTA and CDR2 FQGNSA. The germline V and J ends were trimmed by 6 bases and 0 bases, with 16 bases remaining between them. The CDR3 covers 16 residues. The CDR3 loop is CASSPGIATSTDTQYF. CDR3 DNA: TGTGCCAGCAGTCCCGGGATAGCGACTAGCACAGATACGCAGTATTTT.